The rows below give T cell receptor beta chains drawn from one sample of a study of cytomegalovirus exposure and HLA in healthy donors. TCRdb's table, derived via immunoSEQ multiplex PCR, lists solely in-frame clones and lacks some. The sample's table shows about 110,000 clones. Sequenced: PBMCs. These receptors were obtained from a man in his forties or fifties in good health and CMV-seropositive. CDR3s include the opening cysteine and the closing phenylalanine or tryptophan. Fields, in order: D gene, J gene, clone size, V gene, CDR3 protein, CDR3 DNA. A D gene is named only where the DNA matches it firmly. The size of a clone is reported for some rows only, either as once, few or many, or as a class for expanded clones.

d_call: TRBD1
j_call: TRBJ2-3
clone_size: .
v_call: TRBV12-5
cdr3_aa: CASGPDRADTQYF
cdr3_nt: TGTGCTAGTGGCCCGGACAGGGCAGATACGCAGTATTTT

d_call: TRBD1
j_call: TRBJ2-5
clone_size: .
v_call: TRBV2
cdr3_aa: CASSVGQKETQYF
cdr3_nt: TGTGCCAGCAGCGTGGGACAGAAAGAGACCCAGTACTTC

d_call: .
j_call: TRBJ1-5
clone_size: .
v_call: TRBV19
cdr3_aa: CASSGGPTYGNQPQHF
cdr3_nt: TGTGCCAGTAGTGGCGGGCCAACCTACGGCAATCAGCCCCAGCATTTT

d_call: TRBD1
j_call: TRBJ2-7
clone_size: .
v_call: TRBV28
cdr3_aa: CASSLAGTGAEQYF
cdr3_nt: TGTGCCAGCAGCCTAGCAGGGACAGGGGCCGAGCAGTACTTC

d_call: .
j_call: TRBJ1-2
clone_size: .
v_call: TRBV4-1
cdr3_aa: CASAFRSGGYYGYTF
cdr3_nt: TGCGCCAGCGCTTTTCGATCAGGCGGGTACTATGGCTACACCTTC

d_call: TRBD1
j_call: TRBJ2-3
clone_size: .
v_call: TRBV5-5
cdr3_aa: CASSRTGSTDTQYF
cdr3_nt: TGTGCCAGCAGCCGGACAGGCTCCACAGATACGCAGTATTTT

d_call: TRBD1
j_call: TRBJ2-7
clone_size: .
v_call: TRBV6-5
cdr3_aa: CASRYRDRPYEQYF
cdr3_nt: TGTGCCAGCAGATATAGGGACAGACCCTACGAGCAGTACTTC

d_call: TRBD2
j_call: TRBJ2-1
clone_size: .
v_call: TRBV19
cdr3_aa: CASSQTSGRAGLHEQFF
cdr3_nt: TGTGCCAGTAGCCAGACTAGCGGGAGGGCCGGCTTGCATGAGCAGTTCTTC

d_call: .
j_call: TRBJ1-3
clone_size: .
v_call: TRBV7-9
cdr3_aa: CASSFFALAVGSGNTIYF
cdr3_nt: TGTGCCAGCAGCTTCTTCGCCTTAGCGGTGGGCTCTGGAAACACCATATATTTT

d_call: .
j_call: TRBJ1-5
clone_size: .
v_call: TRBV27
cdr3_aa: CASRDPGGDTSNQPQHF
cdr3_nt: TGTGCCAGCAGAGACCCGGGTGGCGATACTAGCAATCAGCCCCAGCATTTT

d_call: .
j_call: TRBJ1-1
clone_size: .
v_call: TRBV9
cdr3_aa: CASSVQAGALNTEAFF
cdr3_nt: TGTGCCAGCAGCGTACAGGCAGGGGCCCTGAACACTGAAGCTTTCTTT

d_call: TRBD1
j_call: TRBJ2-7
clone_size: .
v_call: TRBV19
cdr3_aa: CASSLTGSHEQYF
cdr3_nt: TGTGCCAGTAGCCTGACAGGGAGCCACGAGCAGTACTTC

d_call: TRBD2
j_call: TRBJ2-2
clone_size: medium-sized
v_call: TRBV6-4
cdr3_aa: CASSPIAGEVTGELFF
cdr3_nt: TGTGCCAGCAGTCCTATAGCGGGAGAAGTCACCGGGGAGCTGTTTTTT